The rows below give T cell receptor beta chains drawn from one sample of a study of cytomegalovirus exposure and HLA in healthy donors. Libraries were prepared by immunoSEQ multiplex PCR; TCRdb keeps only in-frame clonotypes and omits some of them. Its listing shows around 150,000 clones. The sequencing input was PBMCs. Source of these receptors: a man between 40 and 49 years old in good health and CMV-seronegative. Each CDR3 is given with its conserved first and last residue. D genes are given only for firm matches.

V,J,D,DNA,CDR3
TRBV9,TRBJ1-1,NA,TGTGCCAGCACCTCCGGGCCCCACGAACCAGGGGAGTCGGCTTTCTTT,CASTSGPHEPGESAFF
TRBV20-1,TRBJ2-3,NA,TGCAGTGCAACTCTGGGCGACAGGAAGCATTTT,CSATLGDRKHF
TRBV6-5,TRBJ2-7,NA,TGTGCCAGCACCTCAGGGAAGGGCTACGAGCAGTACTTC,CASTSGKGYEQYF
TRBV2,TRBJ2-5,TRBD2,TGTGCCAGCAGTGAAAGGGTCGGTCTAGCGGGTGAAGAGACCCAGTACTTC,CASSERVGLAGEETQYF
TRBV18,TRBJ2-2,NA,TGTGCCAGCGTAGCCGGACAGTCCACCGGGGAGCTGTTTTTT,CASVAGQSTGELFF
TRBV9,TRBJ1-3,NA,TGTGCCAGCGCCCAGGTCTCTGGAAACACCATATATTTT,CASAQVSGNTIYF
TRBV5-8,TRBJ2-5,NA,TGTGCCAGCACCTACCAAGAGACCCAGTACTTC,CASTYQETQYF
TRBV7-9,TRBJ2-7,NA,TGTGCCAGCAGCTCCGGGACTCACTCCTACGAGCAGTACTTC,CASSSGTHSYEQYF
TRBV12-5,TRBJ1-1,NA,TGTGCTAGTGGCCCCGGGGGGGAAACTGAAGCTTTCTTT,CASGPGGETEAFF
TRBV19,TRBJ2-3,TRBD2,TGTGCCAGTAGTATAAGGCGGGAGAGCACAGATACGCAGTATTTT,CASSIRRESTDTQYF
TRBV6-1,TRBJ2-3,NA,TGTGCCAGCAGTGAATCCCCAGGGATGACAGATACGCAGTATTTT,CASSESPGMTDTQYF
TRBV4-3,TRBJ2-7,TRBD2,TGCGCCAGCGGGGACTACCACGAGCAGTACTTC,CASGDYHEQYF
TRBV7-9,TRBJ2-3,NA,TGTGCCAACATTTGGTTGGCAGGGCAAGGCCCAGATACGCAGTATTTT,CANIWLAGQGPDTQYF
TRBV13,TRBJ1-1,NA,TGTGCCAGCAGCTTAGCCCGCGGGCCTCGGGACACTGAAGCTTTCTTT,CASSLARGPRDTEAFF
TRBV5-1,TRBJ1-2,NA,TGCGCCAGCAGCTCAGGGACATCTATTAACTATGGCTACACCTTC,CASSSGTSINYGYTF
TRBV19,TRBJ2-2,NA,TGTGCCAGTAGTAAACAGGTTATTGGCGGGGAGCTGTTTTTT,CASSKQVIGGELFF
TRBV5-3,TRBJ1-2,NA,TGTGCCAGAAGCCGTGGCCGTCTCTATGGCTACACCTTC,CARSRGRLYGYTF
TRBV7-6,TRBJ2-3,NA,TGTGCCAGCAGCTTAGCGTTAGAAGATACGCAGTATTTT,CASSLALEDTQYF
TRBV7-2,TRBJ1-2,NA,TGTGCCAGCAGCCCCCAGGGCCCCTATGGCTACACCTTC,CASSPQGPYGYTF
TRBV6-5,TRBJ1-4,NA,TGTGCCAGCAGTTCCTTGGCCCGGGGGAATGAAAAACTGTTTTTT,CASSSLARGNEKLFF
TRBV2,TRBJ2-7,TRBD1,TGTGCCAGCAGTGGGCAGGGGGATGGCTACGAGCAGTACTTC,CASSGQGDGYEQYF
TRBV5-8,TRBJ1-2,TRBD1,TGTGCCAGCAGTCCCGGGGACAGAAAAGGCTACACCTTC,CASSPGDRKGYTF
TRBV1,TRBJ2-7,NA,TGCACCAGCAGCCAAGATGTAACGGGGTACTACTACGAGCAGTACTTC,CTSSQDVTGYYYEQYF
TRBV4-3,TRBJ1-3,NA,TGCGCCAGCAGCCAAGATAAGAACGGCTCTGGAAACACCATATATTTT,CASSQDKNGSGNTIYF
TRBV6-1,TRBJ1-5,TRBD1,TGTGCCAGCAGTGAAGACAGGGGGCATGGCAATCAGCCCCAGCATTTT,CASSEDRGHGNQPQHF
TRBV28,TRBJ1-1,TRBD1,TGTGCCAGCAGTTTACCTTCGGGACAGGCGAACACTGAAGCTTTCTTT,CASSLPSGQANTEAFF
TRBV2,TRBJ2-6,NA,TGTGCCAGCAGTGAAGCGCTTCGGAGCTCTGGGGCCAACGTCCTGACTTTC,CASSEALRSSGANVLTF
TRBV9,TRBJ1-3,NA,TGTGCCAGCGGACCGTACTCCGGGACACAAGGAAACACCATATATTTT,CASGPYSGTQGNTIYF
TRBV20-1,TRBJ1-2,NA,TGCAGCCCAGGAGACGGGGGAGGCTTC,CSPGDGGGF
TRBV7-3,TRBJ2-3,TRBD1,TGTGCCAGCAGCAAAGGGGTAATGGACAGGGTCCCACGCACAGATACGCAGTATTTT,CASSKGVMDRVPRTDTQYF
TRBV5-1,TRBJ2-3,NA,TGCGCCAGCAGCAAGACAGCGTCGAGCACAGATACGCAGTATTTT,CASSKTASSTDTQYF
TRBV4-3,TRBJ1-2,TRBD1,TGCGCCAGCAGCCAAGATGTCAGGACAGGGTATGGCTACACCTTC,CASSQDVRTGYGYTF
TRBV7-2,TRBJ1-2,NA,TGTGCCAGCAGCTTACGGGGAAGTGGCTACACCTTC,CASSLRGSGYTF
TRBV6-1,TRBJ1-6,NA,TGTGCCAGCAGTGAAGGCGGGGTGGGGTATAATTCACCCCTCCACTTT,CASSEGGVGYNSPLHF
TRBV18,TRBJ1-2,TRBD1,TGTGCCAGCTCAACCCAGGGGGCAGACTATGGCTACACCTTC,CASSTQGADYGYTF
TRBV9,TRBJ2-3,TRBD2,TGTGCCAGCAGCGTAGGGTCTAGCGGGGGGGTCAGGGATACGCAGTATTTT,CASSVGSSGGVRDTQYF
TRBV12-5,TRBJ1-6,TRBD1,TGTGCTAGTGGTGACAGGGAACTCCACTTT,CASGDRELHF
TRBV5-1,TRBJ2-5,NA,TGCGCCAGCAGCTTGGGACAGCATACCGTAGGGGAGACCCAGTACTTC,CASSLGQHTVGETQYF
TRBV12-5,TRBJ1-2,TRBD1,TGTGCTAGTGGTTTGGGGACAGGGGGGAACTATGGCTACACCTTC,CASGLGTGGNYGYTF
TRBV4-3,TRBJ2-1,NA,TGCGCCAGCAGCCCCCTATGGGCAGCGGTAACCTACAATGAGCAGTTCTTC,CASSPLWAAVTYNEQFF
TRBV2,TRBJ2-7,NA,TGTGCCAGCAGTTTACGACAGAGGCCGTACTTC,CASSLRQRPYF
TRBV7-8,TRBJ1-5,TRBD1,TGTGCCAACAGCCCCGGGACAGGTTACTATAGCAATCAGCCCCAGCATTTT,CANSPGTGYYSNQPQHF
TRBV19,TRBJ1-2,NA,TGTGCCAGTACCTCCCTAGCCACGTATGGCTACACCTTC,CASTSLATYGYTF
TRBV18,TRBJ1-1,NA,TGTGCCAGCTCACCCGTCGGGGGAGTGAACACTGAAGCTTTCTTT,CASSPVGGVNTEAFF
TRBV7-9,TRBJ2-7,NA,TGTGCCAGCAGCGGCCCAGGGAACTCCTACGAGCAGTACTTC,CASSGPGNSYEQYF
TRBV7-9,TRBJ1-4,NA,TGTGCCAGCAGCTTTGGACAGCACTTTGCAACTAATGAAAAGCTGTTTTTT,CASSFGQHFATNEKLFF
TRBV4-3,TRBJ1-3,NA,TGCGCCAGCAGCCAAGGTACCCCGGGACACCAGAACACCATATATTTT,CASSQGTPGHQNTIYF
TRBV7-9,TRBJ2-5,NA,TGTGCCAGCAGCGCCCCGAACAGGGATCGAGAGACCCAGTACTTC,CASSAPNRDRETQYF
TRBV7-2,TRBJ1-3,NA,TGTGCCAGCAGCCGTCCAGGGGCTACTGGAAACACCATATATTTT,CASSRPGATGNTIYF
TRBV11-1,TRBJ2-3,NA,TGTGCCAGCAGCGCCGACCTCAGCGTAGATACGCAGTATTTT,CASSADLSVDTQYF
TRBV27,TRBJ2-7,NA,TGTGCCAGCAGTTTATTGGGCGGGGCCGGAACCTACGAGCAGTACTTC,CASSLLGGAGTYEQYF
TRBV19,TRBJ2-2,TRBD1,TGTGCCAGTAGTACCCCGACAGGGGGCATCGGGGAGCTGTTTTTT,CASSTPTGGIGELFF
TRBV6-1,TRBJ1-1,TRBD1,TGTGCCAGCAGTGGAGAACAGGGGGCCAGCACTGAAGCTTTCTTT,CASSGEQGASTEAFF
TRBV6-6,TRBJ1-2,NA,TGTGCCAGCCGGAGGGCCACCACTTACACCTTC,CASRRATTYTF
TRBV28,TRBJ1-5,NA,NA,CASSSSDTGNQPQHF
TRBV18,TRBJ1-2,NA,TGTGCCAGCTCACGGGGCGGGGGTATCTATGGCTACACCTTC,CASSRGGGIYGYTF
TRBV5-6,TRBJ1-2,NA,TGTGCCAGCAGCGGTCAGGGGCTTAACTATGGCTACACCTTC,CASSGQGLNYGYTF
TRBV18,TRBJ1-5,TRBD1,TGTGCCAGCTCACCTTCCGGGACAGGGAGCAATCAGCCCCAGCATTTT,CASSPSGTGSNQPQHF
TRBV7-2,TRBJ2-7,NA,TGTGCCAGCAGCCCCCGGACAGCTCCCTACGAGCAGTACTTC,CASSPRTAPYEQYF